The 12 T cell receptor beta chains below were found in one sample sequenced in a study of blood T cell repertoires in COVID-19. The method was immunoSEQ multiplex PCR; TCRdb's version includes in-frame clones alone and lacks a portion of them. The profile shows about 91,000 clones, roughly 88% of them singletons. The sequenced sample consisted of peripheral blood. The receptors come from a woman aged 65 to 85 with acute or convalescent COVID-19.

For the CDR3, the DNA is TGTGCCAGCAGCGTATCCTTTGGAAAATCTGGGGCCCTCCTAACCACCCAAGAGACCCAGTACTTC. Encoded protein: CASSVSFGKSGALLTTQETQYF. The chain joins TRBV9 to TRBJ2-5; TRBD1 might be the D (5 bases). The CDR3 sequence is 22 residues long. Germline V lookup: CDR1 SGDLS, CDR2 YYNGEE. The V end was cut by 1 base, the J end by 1 base, with 32 bases between. Using reference TRBV9 and TRBJ2-5 for the parts outside the CDR3, the full variable domain is DSGVTQTPKHLITATGQRVTLRCSPRSGDLSVYWYQQSLDQGLQFLIQYYNGEERAKGNILERFSAQQFPDLHSELNLSSLELGDSALYFCASSVSFGKSGALLTTQETQYFGPGTRLLVL.

This clone was counted once. V and J are TRBV3-1 (or the pseudogene TRBV3-2) and TRBJ2-3; TRBD2 agrees at 7 bases. The ends lost 3 bases at V and 1 base at J; junction bases unmatched: 4. This CDR3 comprises 15 residues. Germline lookup yields CDR1 LGHDT and CDR2 YNNKEL (reference sequence). The CDR3 reads CASSQRGGGTDTQYF. In DNA, the CDR3 is TGTGCCAGCAGCCAGCGGGGAGGGGGCACAGATACGCAGTATTTT.

The J gene is TRBJ2-7, the V gene TRBV5-4; D is unclear. The CDR3 contains 16 residues. V dropped 3 bases and J dropped 3 bases, with 19 bases sitting between them. CDR1 is SGHNT and CDR2 is YYREEE in the germline V gene (reference sequence). This CDR3 reads CASSSARSRNLYEQYF. In DNA form, the CDR3 reads TGTGCCAGCAGCTCCGCACGGTCGCGGAACCTCTACGAGCAGTACTTC.

The V gene is TRBV30, the J gene TRBJ1-3; the D is unclear. The CDR3 is made up of 14 amino acids. V lost 1 base, J lost 4 bases, and 11 bases lay in between. CDR1 is GTSNPN, CDR2 SVGIG, per germline (reference sequence). This CDR3 is CAWSGLSGGNTIYF. CDR3 in DNA: TGTGCCTGGAGTGGACTGAGCGGAGGAAACACCATATATTTT.

The CDR3 here is CASSSPGLKIETQYF. The CDR3 DNA follows: TGTGCCAGCAGTTCCCCGGGACTTAAAATTGAGACCCAGTACTTC. V and J are TRBV28 and TRBJ2-5; maybe TRBD2 (6 bases). The CDR3 sequence is 15 residues long. V was clipped by 4 bases and J by 5 bases, with 17 bases between them. CDR1 MDHEN and CDR2 SYDVKM come from the germline V gene.

In its sample, this clone was seen once. This chain connects TRBV5-1 to TRBJ1-2; the D gene is possibly TRBD1 (6 bases). The V gene's germline CDR1 is SGHRS and CDR2 YFSETQ. The CDR3 totals 13 residues. V lost 0 bases to trimming and J lost 7 bases, with 10 bases between them. The CDR3 loop reads CASSLDARGGYTF. CDR3 nucleotides: TGCGCCAGCAGCTTGGATGCCAGGGGTGGCTACACCTTC. Full variable domain (missing parts from reference TRBV5-1 and TRBJ1-2): KAGVTQTPRYLIKTRGQQVTLSCSPISGHRSVSWYQQTPGQGLQFLFEYFSETQRNKGNFPGRFSGRQFSNSRSEMNVSTLELGDSALYLCASSLDARGGYTFGSGTRLTVV.

The chain employs TRBV9 and TRBJ1-1; D is undetermined. From germline, CDR1 is SGDLS and CDR2 YYNGEE. This CDR3 is 13 amino acids long. The V gene lost 0 bases and the J gene lost 1 base, with 4 bases spanning the gap. CDR3 sequence (DNA): TGTGCCAGCAGCGTAGTCCAGAACACTGAAGCTTTCTTT. Its protein is CASSVVQNTEAFF.

The chain combines TRBV28 with TRBJ2-1; 11 nucleotides line up with TRBD2. J lost 10 bases, V lost 5 bases, and 7 bases had no gene match. CDR1 and CDR2 (germline): MDHEN, SYDVKM. The CDR3 has 14 residues. The CDR3 DNA reads TGTGCCAGCAGTCCTTTAGCGGGAGGGCCCGAGCAGTTCTTC. Translating it yields CASSPLAGGPEQFF.

The genes are TRBV3-1 (or the pseudogene TRBV3-2) and TRBJ1-2; 9 bases align to TRBD1. This CDR3 has 17 amino acids. CDR1 and CDR2 from the germline V gene are LGHDT and YNNKEL (reference sequence). J lost 4 bases, V lost 1 base, and 10 bases had no gene match. Written as DNA, the CDR3 is TGTGCCAGCAGCCAAGCCCGGGACAGGGCCTATGGCTATGGCTACACCTTC. Protein: CASSQARDRAYGYGYTF.

The genes are TRBV6-5 and TRBJ2-7, with TRBD1 matching over 9 bases. The CDR3 length is 14 residues. Germline V gives CDR1 MNHEY, CDR2 SVGAGI. Trimming at V came to 6 bases and at J to 6 bases, leaving 9 bases not matched to a gene. DNA of the CDR3: TGTGCCAGCAGACCCCGGACAGGGGCCCTCGAGCAGTACTTC. Translating it yields CASRPRTGALEQYF.

The V gene is TRBV19, the J gene TRBJ1-1; tentative D call: TRBD1 (6 bases). The germline V and J ends were trimmed by 7 bases and 4 bases, with 13 bases remaining between them. Germline V gene data show CDR1 as LNHDA and CDR2 as SQIVND (reference sequence). CDR3 length: 13 amino acids. The CDR3 loop reads CASNGQSGTEAFF. The DNA for the CDR3 is TGTGCCAGTAACGGACAGTCGGGCACTGAAGCTTTCTTT. Full variable domain (missing parts from reference TRBV19 and TRBJ1-1): DGGITQSPKYLFRKEGQNVTLSCEQNLNHDAMYWYRQDPGQGLRLIYYSQIVNDFQKGDIAEGYSVSREKKESFPLTVTSAQKNPTAFYLCASNGQSGTEAFFGQGTRLTVV.

The chain links TRBV5-5 to TRBJ1-1, with TRBD1 as a possible D gene (6 bases). Trimming shortened V by 4 bases and J by 4 bases, and 17 bases separated the two germline ends. The CDR3 spans 15 residues. The V gene's germline CDR1 is SGHKS and CDR2 YYEKEE (reference sequence). In nucleotides, the CDR3 is TGTGCCAGCAGCCACAGAACAGGGAGTGGCACTGAAGCTTTCTTT. Protein: CASSHRTGSGTEAFF.